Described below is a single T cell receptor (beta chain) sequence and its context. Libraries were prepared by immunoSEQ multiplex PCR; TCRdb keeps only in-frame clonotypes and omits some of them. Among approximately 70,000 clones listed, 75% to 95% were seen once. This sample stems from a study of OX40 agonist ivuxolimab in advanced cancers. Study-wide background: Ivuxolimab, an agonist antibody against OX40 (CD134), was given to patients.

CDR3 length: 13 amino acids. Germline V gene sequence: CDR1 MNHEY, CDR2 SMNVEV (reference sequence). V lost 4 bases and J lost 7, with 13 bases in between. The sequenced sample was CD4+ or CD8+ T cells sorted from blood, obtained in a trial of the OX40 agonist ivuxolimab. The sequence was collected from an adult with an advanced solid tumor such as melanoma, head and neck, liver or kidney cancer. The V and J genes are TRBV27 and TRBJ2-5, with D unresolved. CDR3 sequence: CASSSSVRGTQYF. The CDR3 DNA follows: TGTGCCAGCAGTTCAAGTGTCCGAGGGACCCAGTACTTC.